A selection of T cell receptor beta chains follows, all from one sample in a study of cytomegalovirus exposure and HLA in healthy donors. Measured with immunoSEQ multiplex PCR; TCRdb has only the in-frame clones, and not every one. Altogether fewer than 200,000 clones are present, 80% to 90% being singletons, with the ten largest covering roughly 1.4%. The sequenced sample consisted of PBMCs. The receptors shown here come from a woman aged 30 to 39 in good health and CMV-seronegative. The CDR3 runs from the conserved cysteine through the conserved F or W. The D gene is left open where the match is weak. Only some rows state a clone size, as once, few, many or a class for expanded clones.

J gene: TRBJ1-2; clone size: NA; D gene: TRBD1; V gene: TRBV27; CDR3 DNA: TGTGCCAGCAGTACCCGACAGGGTGGTAATGGCTACACCTTC; CDR3 protein: CASSTRQGGNGYTF
J gene: TRBJ2-1; clone size: NA; D gene: TRBD2; V gene: TRBV5-1; CDR3 DNA: TGCGCCAGCAGCCCACGTTTTGCGGGGGATGAGCAGTTCTTC; CDR3 protein: CASSPRFAGDEQFF
J gene: TRBJ2-1; clone size: NA; D gene: NA; V gene: TRBV7-9; CDR3 DNA: TGTGCCAGCAGCTCCCAAACGGAGTATCGGTACAATGAGCAGTTCTTC; CDR3 protein: CASSSQTEYRYNEQFF
J gene: TRBJ1-1; clone size: NA; D gene: NA; V gene: TRBV7-9; CDR3 DNA: TGTGCCAGCAGCACCCTATCAGGGCTGTACACTGAAGCTTTCTTT; CDR3 protein: CASSTLSGLYTEAFF
J gene: TRBJ2-1; clone size: NA; D gene: TRBD2; V gene: TRBV5-4; CDR3 DNA: TGTGCCAGCAGCTTGGGTCCTGGCGGGGGTTTCTACAATGAGCAGTTCTTC; CDR3 protein: CASSLGPGGGFYNEQFF
J gene: TRBJ2-7; clone size: NA; D gene: TRBD1; V gene: TRBV5-6; CDR3 DNA: TGTGCCAGCAGCCTGTGGGACAGTGCGTACAACGAGCAGTACTTC; CDR3 protein: CASSLWDSAYNEQYF
J gene: TRBJ2-7; clone size: NA; D gene: NA; V gene: TRBV29-1; CDR3 DNA: TGCAGCGTTGAAGACAGATACTACGAGCAGTACTTC; CDR3 protein: CSVEDRYYEQYF
J gene: TRBJ2-3; clone size: NA; D gene: NA; V gene: TRBV7-8; CDR3 DNA: TGTGCCAGCAGCTTAGATCGACTAGGTGGCACAGATACGCAGTATTTT; CDR3 protein: CASSLDRLGGTDTQYF
J gene: TRBJ1-6; clone size: few; D gene: NA; V gene: TRBV6-1; CDR3 DNA: TGTGCCATCACGGAGGGGTGGGGCCCCAATTCACCCCTCCACTTT; CDR3 protein: CAITEGWGPNSPLHF
J gene: TRBJ1-1; clone size: once; D gene: NA; V gene: TRBV7-8; CDR3 DNA: TGTGCCAGCAGCTTGGCGGGCGTTCGGGGGTCTCGGACTGAAGCTTTCTTT; CDR3 protein: CASSLAGVRGSRTEAFF
J gene: TRBJ1-2; clone size: NA; D gene: TRBD1; V gene: TRBV7-9; CDR3 DNA: TGTGCCAGCAGCCAGGGACAGGGAAACTATGGCTACACCTTC; CDR3 protein: CASSQGQGNYGYTF
J gene: TRBJ1-3; clone size: NA; D gene: TRBD1; V gene: TRBV4-2; CDR3 DNA: TGTGCCAGCAGCCAAGAATGGGTGTCAGGGGGCCGCCTGAGCTCTGGAAACACCATATATTTT; CDR3 protein: CASSQEWVSGGRLSSGNTIYF
J gene: TRBJ1-2; clone size: NA; D gene: TRBD1; V gene: TRBV2; CDR3 DNA: TGTGCCAGCAGTCCTAACAGGGGTAGGGACACCTTC; CDR3 protein: CASSPNRGRDTF